Following are 22 T cell receptor beta chains from one sample sequenced in a study of T cell changes during pregnancy in multiple sclerosis. The table came from immunoSEQ multiplex PCR; TCRdb's copy has only in-frame clones and leaves some out. This sample has 90,000 or so clones, with around 90% found just once. The source material was peripheral blood, sampled before pregnancy. These receptors were obtained from a female donor with multiple sclerosis, enrolled in a pregnancy study.

CDR3 DNA sequence: TGTGCCAGCGGGGGGGGTCAGCCCCAGCATTTT. This sequence encodes CASGGGQPQHF. The chain recombines TRBV19 with TRBJ1-5, with D possibly TRBD1 on 5 matching bases. Deletions cut 9 bases from V and 6 bases from J, with 9 bases between. This CDR3 has 11 residues. Germline values: CDR1 LNHDA, CDR2 SQIVND (reference sequence).

The chain couples TRBV7-9 to TRBJ2-7; no definite D call. Germline V lookup: CDR1 SEHNR, CDR2 FQNEAQ (reference sequence). CDR3 length equals 13 residues. The V gene lost 4 bases and the J gene lost 0 bases, with 7 bases spanning the gap. The CDR3 DNA sequence: TGTGCCAGCAGCTCCGGTAGCTCCTACGAGCAGTACTTC. Residues: CASSSGSSYEQYF. Combining the CDR3 with reference TRBV7-9 and TRBJ2-7 gives the whole variable domain DTGVSQNPRHKITKRGQNVTFRCDPISEHNRLYWYRQTLGQGPEFLTYFQNEAQLEKSRLLSDRFSAERPKGSFSTLEIQRTEQGDSAMYLCASSSGSSYEQYFGPGTRLTVT.

The V call is TRBV7-3, the J call TRBJ2-5; tentative D call: TRBD2 (5 bases). V was clipped by 6 bases and J by 4 bases, with 15 bases between them. The CDR3 loop spans 14 amino acids. Per the germline V gene, CDR1 is SGHTA and CDR2 is FQGTGA. The CDR3 bases are TGTGCCAGCAGTCCCGACGGAGGTCCAGAGACCCAGTACTTC. This codes for CASSPDGGPETQYF.

The gene calls are TRBV5-1 and TRBJ1-4, with D unclear. In germline, CDR1 is SGHRS, CDR2 YFSETQ. Between the trimmed V and J ends, which lost 0 bases and 4 bases, there was a span of 10 bases. CDR3 length: 15 residues. Written as DNA, the CDR3 is TGCGCCAGCAGCTTGGAAAGCCAGGTTAATGAAAAACTGTTTTTT. It encodes CASSLESQVNEKLFF.

The V gene is TRBV28, the J gene TRBJ1-1, with TRBD1 as a possible D gene (5 bases). V shed 2 bases and J shed 4 bases, with 17 bases lying between them. The CDR3 is 16 amino acids. CDR1 is MDHEN and CDR2 is SYDVKM in the germline V gene. The CDR3 coding sequence is TGTGCCAGCAGTTTACGAAATGCCGGGGGAGCCACTGAAGCTTTCTTT. It is translated as CASSLRNAGGATEAFF.

In its sample, this clone is medium-sized. The rearrangement joins TRBV19 to TRBJ1-6, with 9 nucleotides matching TRBD1. Unmatched junction bases numbered 6, after V lost 4 bases and J lost 5 bases. The CDR3 consists of 16 residues. Germline lookup yields CDR1 LNHDA and CDR2 SQIVND (reference sequence). The chain's CDR3 is CASSKVDRGNNSPLHF. CDR3 DNA sequence: TGTGCCAGTAGTAAAGTGGACAGGGGAAATAATTCACCCCTCCACTTT.

The genes are TRBV27 and TRBJ1-5; 8 positions match TRBD1. J was trimmed by 5 bases and V by 5 bases; bases with no gene match: 11. The CDR3 consists of 16 residues. CDR1 is MNHEY and CDR2 is SMNVEV in the germline V gene (reference sequence). The CDR3 loop reads CASSPLDRGNYQPQHF. CDR3 nucleotides: TGTGCCAGCAGTCCACTCGACAGGGGAAATTATCAGCCCCAGCATTTT.

This rearrangement joins TRBV28 to TRBJ1-4, with TRBD1 matching over 7 bases. Germline V gene sequence: CDR1 MDHEN, CDR2 SYDVKM. The ends lost 5 bases at V and 7 bases at J; junction bases unmatched: 13. The CDR3 totals 16 residues. For the CDR3, the DNA is TGTGCCAGCAGTCAATCTCACAGGGGTTTGAGTGAAAAACTGTTTTTT. Translating gives CASSQSHRGLSEKLFF.

The J gene is TRBJ1-1, the V gene TRBV9, with TRBD1 matching over 8 bases. Looked up from germline, CDR1 is SGDLS and CDR2 is YYNGEE. With V trimmed by 0 bases and J by 3 bases, 4 bases remained unmatched. The CDR3 consists of 15 residues. The CDR3 DNA sequence: TGTGCCAGCAGCGTAGAGGCAGGGGGCGACACTGAAGCTTTCTTT. Amino acid sequence: CASSVEAGGDTEAFF.

The chain is built from TRBV5-1 and TRBJ2-1; TRBD2 might be the D (5 bases). Per germline, CDR1 SGHRS and CDR2 YFSETQ. Trimming removed 4 bases from V and 9 bases from J, with 17 bases in between. The CDR3 runs 14 residues. As DNA, the CDR3 is TGCGCCAGCAGCCCAACGGGCAAAACTAGTGAGCAGTTCTTC. It yields the protein CASSPTGKTSEQFF.

This chain links TRBV7-2 with TRBJ2-7, with 10 bases identical to TRBD2. With V trimmed by 4 bases and J by 1 base, 1 base remained unmatched. Germline lookup yields CDR1 SGHTA and CDR2 FQGNSA. The CDR3 has 14 amino acids. The DNA for the CDR3 is TGTGCCAGCAGCTATAGCGGGGGGTCCTACGAGCAGTACTTC. This encodes CASSYSGGSYEQYF.

The gene calls are TRBV5-1 and TRBJ2-1; D possibly corresponds to TRBD2 (7 bases). The CDR3 covers 17 residues. V lost 4 bases and J lost 0, with 17 bases in between. CDR1 is SGHRS and CDR2 is YFSETQ in the germline V gene. DNA of the CDR3: TGCGCCAGCAGCCCCATGAAGGGGGGGTACTCCTACAATGAGCAGTTCTTC. Translated: CASSPMKGGYSYNEQFF.

The V gene is TRBV9, the J gene TRBJ1-2; D is unresolved. V lost 1 base and J 8 bases, leaving 6 bases between the germline ends. The germline CDR1 and CDR2 sequences are SGDLS and YYNGEE. The CDR3 is made up of 11 amino acids. CDR3 loop: CASSVPGGYTF. The CDR3 DNA reads as TGTGCCAGCAGCGTACCCGGGGGCTACACCTTC. Drawing the rest from reference TRBV9 and TRBJ1-2, the complete variable domain is DSGVTQTPKHLITATGQRVTLRCSPRSGDLSVYWYQQSLDQGLQFLIQYYNGEERAKGNILERFSAQQFPDLHSELNLSSLELGDSALYFCASSVPGGYTFGSGTRLTVV.

The chain couples TRBV27 to TRBJ1-1; no reliable D call. The V gene lost 1 base and the J gene lost 1 base, with 4 bases spanning the gap. The CDR3 is made up of 13 amino acids. The V gene's germline CDR1 is MNHEY and CDR2 SMNVEV (reference sequence). Here the CDR3 reads CASSLWANTEAFF. As DNA, the CDR3 is TGTGCCAGCAGTTTATGGGCGAACACTGAAGCTTTCTTT.

The chain uses TRBV28 and TRBJ2-1, with TRBD2 matching 8 bases. Trimming took 6 bases from V and 3 from J; bases not matched to a gene: 7. This CDR3 is 15 amino acids long. Looked up from germline, CDR1 is MDHEN and CDR2 is SYDVKM. This CDR3 is CASRSSGSDYNEQFF. CDR3 nucleotides: TGTGCCAGCAGATCCAGCGGGAGCGACTACAATGAGCAGTTCTTC.

The rearrangement joins TRBV28 to TRBJ1-3, with unresolved D. V dropped 2 bases and J dropped 4 bases, with 6 bases sitting between them. Germline V CDR1 and CDR2: MDHEN, SYDVKM. The CDR3 is 13 amino acids. Here the CDR3 reads CASSLQRGNTIYF. In DNA, the CDR3 is TGTGCCAGCAGTTTACAGCGCGGAAACACCATATATTTT.

About this clone: Other DNA sequences of this sample code for an identical CDR3. The chain carries TRBV5-1 and TRBJ1-1; no clear D. This CDR3 has 13 amino acids. V lost 2 bases to trimming and J lost 2 bases, with 7 bases between them. In germline, CDR1 is SGHRS, CDR2 YFSETQ. The CDR3 loop is CASSFTVNTEAFF. CDR3 nucleotide sequence: TGCGCCAGCAGCTTTACAGTAAACACTGAAGCTTTCTTT.

The chain employs TRBV19 and TRBJ2-3, with unresolved D. The ends were cut back, 5 bases at V and 3 bases at J, with 18 bases in the middle. CDR1 LNHDA and CDR2 SQIVND come from the germline V gene (reference sequence). The CDR3 has 16 amino acids. The DNA of the CDR3 is TGTGCCAGTAGTCCCTACTTCGGCGGTCGGACAGATACGCAGTATTTT. Protein sequence: CASSPYFGGRTDTQYF.

The rearrangement joins TRBV19 to TRBJ2-7; TRBD1 matches 9 bases. This CDR3 region has 13 residues. Unmatched junction bases numbered 7, after V lost 7 bases and J lost 6 bases. CDR1 and CDR2 from the germline V gene are LNHDA and SQIVND (reference sequence). The CDR3 here is CASTPGTGLEQYF. CDR3 coding DNA: TGTGCCAGTACCCCCGGGACAGGGCTCGAGCAGTACTTC.

This rearrangement joins TRBV27 to TRBJ2-7; possibly TRBD1 for D (5 bases). Trimming removed 5 bases from V and 3 bases from J, with 11 bases in between. CDR3 length: 13 amino acids. The germline CDR1 and CDR2 sequences are MNHEY and SMNVEV (reference sequence). The CDR3 coding sequence is TGTGCCAGCAGTGTCGGACACTTCTACGAGCAGTACTTC. This codes for CASSVGHFYEQYF.

This chain links TRBV5-4 with TRBJ2-3, with TRBD1 matching 10 bases. In germline, CDR1 is SGHNT, CDR2 YYREEE (reference sequence). CDR3 length: 16 residues. V lost 0 bases and J lost 2; bases outside the gene matches: 3. This CDR3 reads CASSLETGGPTDTQYF. CDR3 bases: TGTGCCAGCAGCTTGGAGACAGGGGGCCCCACAGATACGCAGTATTTT.

The chain joins TRBV5-5 to TRBJ2-3, with TRBD2 as a possible D gene (6 bases). The CDR3 totals 15 residues. The germline V gene encodes CDR1 SGHKS and CDR2 YYEKEE (reference sequence). V was trimmed by 4 bases and J by 2 bases, leaving 14 bases between them. The CDR3 loop reads CASSPRDWDTDTQYF. CDR3 sequence (DNA): TGTGCCAGCAGCCCCCGGGACTGGGACACAGATACGCAGTATTTT.